Presented here are 13 T cell receptor beta chains from one specimen sequenced in a study of monozygotic twins with inflammatory bowel disease. From its re-call of the 5' RACE reads, TCRdb lists each CDR3 protein once, without DNA. The sample's table shows some 300,000 distinct CDR3 sequences. Specimen: blood. All receptors come from a human donor with ulcerative colitis or Crohn's disease, or a healthy co-twin of an affected twin (not recorded which).

The chain uses TRBV19 and TRBJ1-5; TCRdb designates TRBD1, a call that cannot be tested without DNA. The CDR3 contains 14 residues. The germline gives CDR1 LNHDA, CDR2 SQIVND (reference sequence). CDR3 loop: CASRRGRLNQPQHF.

The chain couples TRBV6-5 to TRBJ2-1. Germline CDR1 is MNHEY and CDR2 is SVGAGI. The CDR3 sequence is 14 residues long. Here the CDR3 reads CASGSDRSYNEQFF.

This chain joins TRBV7-8 and TRBJ1-1. Germline V gene sequence: CDR1 SGHVS, CDR2 FQNEAQ. The CDR3 is 13 residues long. CDR3 sequence reads: CASSLNGDTEAFF.

The V call is TRBV28, the J call TRBJ2-7. This CDR3 region has 13 residues. Germline CDR1 MDHEN, CDR2 SYDVKM. CDR3 amino acids: CASSKTPIYEQYF.

The genes are TRBV29-1 and TRBJ2-2. CDR3 length: 11 amino acids. Germline CDR1 is SQVTM and CDR2 is ANQGSEA. The CDR3 sequence: CSVDRNGELFF.

The CDR3 loop is CASSLELFYEQYF. The rearrangement joins TRBV7-6 to TRBJ2-7. Germline-derived CDR1 and CDR2 are SGHVS and FNYEAQ. The CDR3 loop spans 13 amino acids.

V and J are TRBV20-1 and TRBJ2-5; TCRdb proposes TRBD1, but this gene call is untestable without DNA. CDR1 is DFQATT and CDR2 is SNEGSKA in the germline V gene (reference sequence). This CDR3 spans 14 amino acids. The CDR3 protein is CSARSRDTQETQYF.

The V and J genes are TRBV20-1 and TRBJ2-7. The CDR3 extends over 15 amino acids. Germline V gene data show CDR1 as DFQATT and CDR2 as SNEGSKA (reference sequence). CDR3 protein: CSAEHLLGISYEQYF.

V is TRBV27 and J is TRBJ2-1; as DNA is missing, the TRBD1 call by TCRdb cannot be tested. This CDR3 region has 12 residues. From germline, CDR1 is MNHEY and CDR2 SMNVEV (reference sequence). CDR3 amino acids: CASSAPVGEQFF.

V gene TRBV9 combines with J gene TRBJ2-1; TCRdb's D call of TRBD2 is untestable without DNA. The CDR3 covers 16 residues. Germline CDR1 reads SGDLS; CDR2 reads YYNGEE. This chain's CDR3 is CASSVVPGLTYNEQFF.

V is TRBV11-2 and J is TRBJ2-1; TCRdb's D call, TRBD2, is unchecked because there is no DNA. Germline V CDR1 and CDR2: SGHAT, FQNNGV. The length of the CDR3 is 15 residues. The CDR3 is CASSLVAGGANEQFF.

The chain has TRBV28 and TRBJ1-2; the TCRdb D gene call, TRBD1, has no DNA to confirm it. The CDR3 length is 15 residues. Germline lookup yields CDR1 MDHEN and CDR2 SYDVKM. The CDR3 here is CASSLVPGTPYGYTF.

This chain connects TRBV30 to TRBJ2-3; TCRdb's D gene call, TRBD2, goes unchecked for lack of DNA. This CDR3 has 14 residues. CDR1 and CDR2 from the germline V gene are GTSNPN and SVGIG (reference sequence). The CDR3 loop reads CAWSLGRRRDTQYF. The variable domain in full, completed from reference TRBV30 and TRBJ2-3, reads SQTIHQWPATLVQPVGSPLSLECTVEGTSNPNLYWYRQAAGRGLQLLFYSVGIGQISSEVPQNLSASRPQDRQFILSSKKLLLSDSGFYLCAWSLGRRRDTQYFGPGTRLTVL.